This T cell receptor beta chain appears in the sequencing data of a study of regulatory T cells in long-lasting Graves disease (dated by TCRdb to the early 2020s). In terms of the full investigation: Antithyroid drugs had been taken for less than 3 months by newly diagnosed Graves' disease patients. Peripheral blood TCR sequencing and RNA sequencing compared persistent Graves' disease patients with newly diagnosed Graves' disease patients. The study was conducted in China and was registered as a clinical trial. A total of about 33 samples underwent TCR sequencing, from 13 patients with persistent Graves' disease and approximately 20 patients with newly diagnosed Graves' disease. Beyond this particular receptor, the publication reports: The authors noted that the small sample size was a limitation that may lower accuracy. Sequencing and analysis were restricted to the TCR beta chain. More public clonotypes were shared among persistent patients (under 3,000) than among newly diagnosed patients (roughly 960). Peripheral blood alone was examined, since thyroid tissue, which constituted the primary lesion, could not be accessed. TRBV28, TRBJ1-2 and TRBJ2-5 were preferentially used in persistent disease, while TRBV20-1 and TRBJ2-1 were favored in newly diagnosed disease. Lower TCR Shannon entropy and fewer highly expanded clones were observed in persistent Graves' disease patients than in newly diagnosed patients, which suggested clonal expansion.

In light of the paper, this sample's time point label describes: newly diagnosed GD, antithyroid drugs for less than 3 months. For both TCR sequencing and RNA sequencing, RNA was extracted from PBMCs using TRIzol. The diagnosis of Graves' disease was made according to American Thyroid Association guidelines. The patients came from an endocrinology department in Xi'an, China. Each patient gave roughly 10 milliliters of peripheral blood, collected in an EDTA anticoagulant tube. Ficoll Paque Plus density gradient separation was used to isolate PBMCs, and no further T cell sorting was performed. An Agilent 2100 Bioanalyzer and agarose gel were used to check RNA quality, and a NanoDrop 2000 was used to measure RNA concentration. From a lookup of the germline V gene (reference sequence), CDR1 and CDR2 are DFQATT and SNEGSKA. The CDR3 measures 15 amino acids from cysteine to phenylalanine. Only the CDR3 region is kept as DNA, spanning 45 bases read in frame from base 1. Between the V and J ends, shortened by 3 bases and 1 base respectively, the junction contains 13 bases.

For this clonotype: This receptor's antigen is unknown. No per-base quality is available; no much larger clone lies one base away.

The library came from multiplex PCR. Instrument used: Illumina HiSeq 4000. CDR3 regions were amplified by Arm-PCR with iRepertoire HTBI primers to construct TCR beta libraries. Gel purification was performed on PCR products prior to sequencing. The source study handled its data this way. A total of fewer than 70 TRBV and approximately 15 TRBJ segments were identified across samples and were used for gene usage analysis of CDR3 amino acid clonotypes. COPE and FqMerger were used to merge the filtered high-quality paired reads into contigs. BLAST was used to align contigs to the IMGT TRBV, TRBD and TRBJ reference genes, and CDR3 was defined following IMGT. Any clonotype with a frequency above 0.1% was counted as a highly expanded clone. Shannon entropy was used to measure repertoire diversity, and the Gini coefficient was used to measure V-J evenness. A clonotype found in more than one individual was treated as public. TCRdb itself trimmed the public reads at Q25 with fastp, ran MiXCR and retained productive beta chains. Duplicate CDR3 protein sequences are folded into a single record with the most common DNA and genes. In this record, the V and J calls reflect TCRdb's handling and not the investigators' own analysis. Recorded for this sample are 200,000 to 250,000 distinct CDR3 sequences; less than 20% of them occurred a single time. In total, the top ten clones hold 10% to 15% of the sample.

These sequences were also reported in another study, on T cells in Graves' hyperthyroidism and ophthalmopathy. Reported in the second study: Stable Graves' hyperthyroidism was defined as the absence of progression to ophthalmopathy over 18 months of follow-up. Hyperthyroidism patients were newly diagnosed, had a disease duration of under 2 months, and were aged 18 to 65 years. Exclusion was applied to patients with uncontrolled infections, other autoimmune diseases, pregnancy or lactation. Clinical symptoms, serum thyroxine and TRAb, thyroid ultrasound, and orbital computed tomography formed the basis for the diagnoses. A first-round RT-PCR of the TCR CDR3 used the HTBI primer set with the Qiagen OneStep RT-PCR kit. Most expanded thyroid clonotypes (frequency above 0.001) were also detected in blood, a finding suggesting that blood repertoires may reflect thyroid immune responses. In cross-validation, a model built on a 13 V-J signature told ophthalmopathy apart from stable hyperthyroidism with less than 90% sensitivity and 81% to 82% specificity, and in testing the same model reached 80%/75%. In validation, the model predicted progression to ophthalmopathy with approximately 70% sensitivity and 72.22% specificity, a median of around six months before onset. TCR V-J signatures able to tell the groups apart were searched for in a discovery cohort of 100 or so patients, of whom more than 40 had Graves' ophthalmopathy and 57 had stable Graves' hyperthyroidism. Whether ophthalmopathy could be predicted prospectively was tested in an independent validation cohort made up of roughly 20 hyperthyroidism patients plus 17 patients who later progressed to ophthalmopathy. The approximately 98 discovery patients were randomly divided into training and test sets at a 7:3 ratio. Thyroid tissue and blood T-cell repertoires from several Graves' hyperthyroidism patients were also compared in the study. Following sampling, methimazole starting at 30 mg daily was given to hyperthyroidism patients, and high-dose intravenous methylprednisolone was given to ophthalmopathy patients. A second multiplex PCR round built the libraries, followed by size selection and purification. Sequencing of the libraries was done on an Illumina HiSeq2000 using paired-end 100 bp reads. SOAPnuke was used to process the raw data, removing reads that contained adapters or uncalled bases, had a mean Phred below 15, or lacked an exact match to the constant primer or identifier. High-quality paired reads were merged with COPE v1.2.5, and unique nucleotide sequences were defined as clonotypes. MiTCR v1.1 was used to align clonotypes to the IMGT TRBV, TRBD and TRBJ reference segments. Only V-J combinations with frequency above 0.0001, covering about 99% of repertoires, were analysed. The TCS score was defined as F50 (clonal expansion) divided by E x V (chaos), with BLOSUM62-based TCRdist calculated between CDR3 peptides within each V-J. Welch's t-statistics and random forest reduced 500 to 650 V-J features to about 12, which were used in a naive Bayes classifier (R e1071). No statistical method was used to set the sample size in advance, and investigators knew the group allocation. The paper reports TCR Vbeta CDR3 sequencing of over 120 peripheral blood samples: 43 ophthalmopathy, about 75 hyperthyroidism and around 17 progressor patients.

The sequence is built from TRBV20-1 and TRBJ1-5; too little of a D gene remains to name it. Sequenced here: peripheral blood mononuclear cells (PBMCs), sampled at new diagnosis, from a patient treated with antithyroid drugs. The TCR comes from a woman in her twenties or thirties with Graves disease. Donor details come from another sample of the same person, matched by shared clones. The bases read TGCAGTGCTAGCTTGGGGTGGGTCAGCAATCAGCCCCAGCATTTT. Its amino acids are CSASLGWVSNQPQHF.